Detailed here is one TCR beta chain. PCR primers comprised 60 Vbeta and 13 Jbeta primers. Sequenced by immunoSEQ multiplex PCR; TCRdb stores in-frame clones only, minus some. The sample lists about 140,000 clones; approximately 84% were seen once. The CDR3 loop spans 15 amino acids. V lost 7 bases and J 14 bases, leaving 29 bases between the germline ends. The V gene's germline CDR1 is MDHEN and CDR2 SYDVKM. The sample comes from a study of cytomegalovirus exposure and HLA in healthy donors. Study details: From donors who were HLA-typed, an early data release held 70 million to 90 million unique TCRs.

The sequencing input was PBMCs. The chain carries TRBV28 and TRBJ1-2; the D gene is possibly TRBD1 (6 bases). The receptor comes from a man in his thirties or forties in good health and CMV-seropositive. The CDR3 DNA is TGTGCCAGCAATTCAATGGGGGCAGCCCTTTTAACGGCTACCTTC. Protein sequence: CASNSMGAALLTATF.